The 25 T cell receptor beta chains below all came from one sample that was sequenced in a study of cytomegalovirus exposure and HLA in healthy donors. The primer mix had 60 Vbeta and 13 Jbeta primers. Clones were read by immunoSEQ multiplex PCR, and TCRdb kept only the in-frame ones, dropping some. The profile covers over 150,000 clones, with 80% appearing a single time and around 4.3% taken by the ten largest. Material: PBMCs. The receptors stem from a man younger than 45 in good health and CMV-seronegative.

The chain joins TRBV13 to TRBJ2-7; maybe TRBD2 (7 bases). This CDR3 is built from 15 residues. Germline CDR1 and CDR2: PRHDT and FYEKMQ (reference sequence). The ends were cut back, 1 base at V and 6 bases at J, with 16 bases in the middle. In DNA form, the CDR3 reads TGTGCCAGCAGCTTAGCCGGGGGGCGCGGAGTCGAGCAGTACTTC. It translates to CASSLAGGRGVEQYF.

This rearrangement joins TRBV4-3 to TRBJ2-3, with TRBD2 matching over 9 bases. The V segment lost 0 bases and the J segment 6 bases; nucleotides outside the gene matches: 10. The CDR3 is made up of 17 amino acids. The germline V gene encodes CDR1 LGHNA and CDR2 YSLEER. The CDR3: CASSQDLRLAGRDTQYF. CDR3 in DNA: TGCGCCAGCAGCCAAGATCTCCGCCTAGCGGGGAGGGATACGCAGTATTTT.

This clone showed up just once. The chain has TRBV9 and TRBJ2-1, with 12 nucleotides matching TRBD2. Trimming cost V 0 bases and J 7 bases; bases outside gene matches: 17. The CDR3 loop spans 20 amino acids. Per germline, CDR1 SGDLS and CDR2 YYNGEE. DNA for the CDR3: TGTGCCAGCAGCGTAGTTCCGAAACTAGCGGGAGGTTCGAGTGGGAATGAGCAGTTCTTC. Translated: CASSVVPKLAGGSSGNEQFF.

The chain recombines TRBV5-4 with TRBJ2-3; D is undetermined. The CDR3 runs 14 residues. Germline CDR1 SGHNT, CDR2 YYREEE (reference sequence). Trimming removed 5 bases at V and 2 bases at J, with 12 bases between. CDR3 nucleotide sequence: TGTGCCAGCAGACCTACACAGCTCACAGATACGCAGTATTTT. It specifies CASRPTQLTDTQYF.

The CDR3 loop reads CASSQDWGGDYEQYF. As DNA, the CDR3 is TGCGCCAGCAGCCAAGATTGGGGGGGGGATTACGAGCAGTACTTC. The V call is TRBV4-3, the J call TRBJ2-7; the match to TRBD2 covers 7 bases. Germline loops: CDR1 LGHNA, CDR2 YSLEER. V was clipped by 0 bases and J by 4 bases; unmatched bases: 6. The CDR3 contains 15 residues.

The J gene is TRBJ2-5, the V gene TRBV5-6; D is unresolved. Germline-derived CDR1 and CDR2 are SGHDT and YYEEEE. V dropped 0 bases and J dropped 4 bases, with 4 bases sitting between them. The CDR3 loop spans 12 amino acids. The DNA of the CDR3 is TGTGCCAGCAGCTTGGTTAGAGAGACCCAGTACTTC. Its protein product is CASSLVRETQYF.

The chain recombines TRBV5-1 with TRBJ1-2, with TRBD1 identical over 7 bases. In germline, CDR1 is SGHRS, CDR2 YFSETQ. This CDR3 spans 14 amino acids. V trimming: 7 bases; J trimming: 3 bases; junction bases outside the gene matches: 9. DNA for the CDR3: TGCGCCAGCCCAGCAGAGGACAGGCACTATGGCTACACCTTC. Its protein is CASPAEDRHYGYTF.

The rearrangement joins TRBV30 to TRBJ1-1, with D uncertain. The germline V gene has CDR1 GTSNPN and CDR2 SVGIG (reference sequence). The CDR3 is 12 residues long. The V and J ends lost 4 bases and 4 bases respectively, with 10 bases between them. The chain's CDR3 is CAWTARGTEAFF. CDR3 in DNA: TGTGCCTGGACAGCCCGGGGCACTGAAGCTTTCTTT. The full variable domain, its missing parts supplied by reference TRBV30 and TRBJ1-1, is SQTIHQWPATLVQPVGSPLSLECTVEGTSNPNLYWYRQAAGRGLQLLFYSVGIGQISSEVPQNLSASRPQDRQFILSSKKLLLSDSGFYLCAWTARGTEAFFGQGTRLTVV.

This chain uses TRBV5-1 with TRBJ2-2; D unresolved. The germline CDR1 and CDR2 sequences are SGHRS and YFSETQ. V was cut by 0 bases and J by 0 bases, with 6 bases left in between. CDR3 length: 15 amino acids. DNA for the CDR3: TGCGCCAGCAGCTTGGGCAGAACGAACACCGGGGAGCTGTTTTTT. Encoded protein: CASSLGRTNTGELFF.

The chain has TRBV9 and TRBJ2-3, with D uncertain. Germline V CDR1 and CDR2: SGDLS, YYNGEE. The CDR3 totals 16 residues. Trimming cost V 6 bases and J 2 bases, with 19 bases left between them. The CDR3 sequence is CASTQVPGSFTDTQYF. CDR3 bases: TGTGCCAGCACCCAAGTTCCCGGTAGTTTCACAGATACGCAGTATTTT.

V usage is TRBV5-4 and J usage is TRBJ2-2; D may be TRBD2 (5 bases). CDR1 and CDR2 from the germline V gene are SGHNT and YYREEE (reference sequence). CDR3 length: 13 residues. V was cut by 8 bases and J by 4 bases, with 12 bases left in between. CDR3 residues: CARQAEPTGELFF. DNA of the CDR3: TGTGCCAGACAAGCGGAACCCACCGGGGAGCTGTTTTTT.

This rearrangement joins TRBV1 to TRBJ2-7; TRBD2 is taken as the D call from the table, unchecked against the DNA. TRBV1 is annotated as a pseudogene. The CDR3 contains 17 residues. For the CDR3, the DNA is TGCACCAGCAGCCAAGAGGAAGTAGCGGGGACCTCCTACGAGCAGTACTTC. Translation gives CTSSQEEVAGTSYEQYF.

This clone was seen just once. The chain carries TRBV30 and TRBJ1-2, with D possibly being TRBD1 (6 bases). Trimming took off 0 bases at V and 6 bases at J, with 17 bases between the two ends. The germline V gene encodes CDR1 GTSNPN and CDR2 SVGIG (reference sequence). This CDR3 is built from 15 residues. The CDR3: CAWSVSQGGGNGYTF. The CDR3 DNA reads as TGTGCCTGGAGTGTAAGCCAGGGAGGGGGTAATGGCTACACCTTC.

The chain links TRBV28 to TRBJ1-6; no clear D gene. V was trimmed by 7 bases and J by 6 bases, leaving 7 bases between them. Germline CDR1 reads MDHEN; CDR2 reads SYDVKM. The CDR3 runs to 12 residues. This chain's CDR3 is CASKQTNSPLHF. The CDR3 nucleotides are TGTGCCAGCAAACAGACTAATTCACCCCTCCACTTT.

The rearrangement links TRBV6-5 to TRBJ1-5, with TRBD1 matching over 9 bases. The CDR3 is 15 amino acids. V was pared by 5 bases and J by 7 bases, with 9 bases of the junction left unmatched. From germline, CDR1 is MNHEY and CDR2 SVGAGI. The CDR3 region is CASSGDTGGGQPQHF. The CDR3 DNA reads TGTGCCAGCAGTGGCGATACAGGGGGCGGACAGCCCCAGCATTTT.

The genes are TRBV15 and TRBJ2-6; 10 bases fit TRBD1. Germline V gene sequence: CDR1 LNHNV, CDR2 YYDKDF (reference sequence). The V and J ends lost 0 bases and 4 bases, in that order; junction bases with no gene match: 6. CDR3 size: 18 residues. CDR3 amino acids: CATSREDRGLIGANVLTF. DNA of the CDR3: TGTGCCACCAGCAGAGAAGACAGGGGGCTAATAGGGGCCAACGTCCTGACTTTC.

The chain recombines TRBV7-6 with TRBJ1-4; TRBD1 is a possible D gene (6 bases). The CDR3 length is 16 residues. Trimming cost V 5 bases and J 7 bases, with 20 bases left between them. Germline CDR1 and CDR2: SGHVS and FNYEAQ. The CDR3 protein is CASSLGHTGSFEKLFF. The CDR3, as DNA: TGTGCCAGCAGCCTCGGCCACACAGGGAGCTTTGAAAAACTGTTTTTT.

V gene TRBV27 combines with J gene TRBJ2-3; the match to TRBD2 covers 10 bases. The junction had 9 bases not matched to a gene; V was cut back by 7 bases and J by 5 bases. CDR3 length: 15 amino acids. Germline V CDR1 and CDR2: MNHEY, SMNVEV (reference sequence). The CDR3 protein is CASTSSGRGGDTQYF. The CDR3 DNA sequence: TGTGCCAGCACCTCAAGCGGGAGGGGAGGAGATACGCAGTATTTT.

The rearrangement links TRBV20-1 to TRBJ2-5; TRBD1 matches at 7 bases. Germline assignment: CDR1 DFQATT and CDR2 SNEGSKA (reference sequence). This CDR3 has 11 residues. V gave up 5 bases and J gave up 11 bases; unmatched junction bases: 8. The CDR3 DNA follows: TGCAGTGCTCGCTCTACAGGGGAGCAGTACTTC. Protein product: CSARSTGEQYF.

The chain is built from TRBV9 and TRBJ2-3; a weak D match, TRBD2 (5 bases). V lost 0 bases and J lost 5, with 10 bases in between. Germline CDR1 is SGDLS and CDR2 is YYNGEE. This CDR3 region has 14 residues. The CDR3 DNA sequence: TGTGCCAGCAGCGTAGTGGACGGACTAGATACGCAGTATTTT. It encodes CASSVVDGLDTQYF.

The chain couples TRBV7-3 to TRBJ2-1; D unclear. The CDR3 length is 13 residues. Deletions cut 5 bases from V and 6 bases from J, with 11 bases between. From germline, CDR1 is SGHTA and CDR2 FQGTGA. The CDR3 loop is CASSLSHGNEQFF. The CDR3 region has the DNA TGTGCCAGCAGCCTCTCGCACGGCAATGAGCAGTTCTTC.

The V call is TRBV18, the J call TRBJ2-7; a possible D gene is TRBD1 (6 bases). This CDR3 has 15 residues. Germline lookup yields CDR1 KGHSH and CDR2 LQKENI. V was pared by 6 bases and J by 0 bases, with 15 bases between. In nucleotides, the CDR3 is TGTGCCAGCTCGCAGGGACATCTTGGCTCCTACGAGCAGTACTTC. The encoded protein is CASSQGHLGSYEQYF.

Here the CDR3 reads CASSLRRGRGVNGYTF. The CDR3 DNA follows: TGTGCCAGCAGTTTAAGGCGTGGCAGGGGGGTGAATGGCTACACCTTC. The rearrangement joins TRBV28 to TRBJ1-2; 7 nucleotides line up with TRBD1. CDR3 size: 16 residues. Germline V CDR1 and CDR2: MDHEN, SYDVKM. After removal of 2 bases from V and 6 bases from J, the junction contained 12 bases not matched to a gene.

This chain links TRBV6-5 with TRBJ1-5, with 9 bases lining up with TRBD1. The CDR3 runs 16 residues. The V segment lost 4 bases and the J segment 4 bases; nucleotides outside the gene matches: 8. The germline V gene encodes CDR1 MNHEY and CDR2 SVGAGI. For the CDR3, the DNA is TGTGCCAGCAGTTCCCACGGGACAGGGTTTAATCAGCCCCAGCATTTT. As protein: CASSSHGTGFNQPQHF.

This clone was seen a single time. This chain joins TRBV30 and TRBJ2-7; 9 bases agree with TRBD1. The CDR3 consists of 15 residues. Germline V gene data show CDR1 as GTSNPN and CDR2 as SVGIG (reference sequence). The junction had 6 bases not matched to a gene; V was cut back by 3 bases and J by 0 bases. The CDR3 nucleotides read TGTGCCTGGAGCCTTGGACAGGGGTTCTCCTACGAGCAGTACTTC. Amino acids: CAWSLGQGFSYEQYF.